There are many counts of the clone carrying this T cell receptor (beta chain). Its antigen is undetermined. In germline, CDR1 is MNHEY, CDR2 SVGAGI. The CDR3 has 14 residues. V was trimmed by 4 bases and J by 2 bases, leaving 12 bases between them. This sample was taken from a study of T-cell reconstitution after alpha-beta-depleted transplantation in children. Study-wide findings and caveats: Among T cells one year after transplant, newly produced cells accounted for most counts and diversity. It was reported that alpha-beta T cells came from several hundred expanded graft clones (about two months after transplant). Some patients showed high day-60 TCRbeta diversity, which derived from surviving recipient T cells and thymic progenitors.

The authors prepared the TCRbeta library with unique molecular identifiers. TCRdb redid the calling of the PCR reads with MiXCR, one entry per CDR3 protein. The profile shows 480,000 or so distinct CDR3 sequences, roughly a tenth of them singletons. The source material was PBMCs, sampled before TCRalphabeta/CD19-depleted stem cell transplant. This sequence originates from a child aged 2-15 years with inherited bone marrow failure, due to receive a stem cell transplant. The rearrangement links TRBV6-5 to TRBJ2-7; D is possibly TRBD2 (6 bases). In nucleotides, the CDR3 is TGTGCCAGCAGTTCAATTAGCGGAGCCTACGAGCAGTACTTC. Protein product: CASSSISGAYEQYF.